This T cell receptor beta chain was profiled in a study of T cell changes during pregnancy in multiple sclerosis. In this sample, this clone turned up many times. V was pared by 6 bases and J by 0 bases, with 12 bases between. There are 15 residues in the CDR3. Germline values: CDR1 SNHLY, CDR2 FYNNEI. The protocol was immunoSEQ multiplex PCR, while the TCRdb copy is restricted to in-frame clones and leaves out a portion. This sample carries tens of thousands of clones, about nine tenths of them seen once, and the ten largest clones take 1.5%. The chain links TRBV2 to TRBJ1-5; weak D call: TRBD1 (6 bases). This TCR came from a female donor with multiple sclerosis, enrolled in a pregnancy study. The input for sequencing was peripheral blood, taken in the third trimester of pregnancy. The CDR3 bases are TGTGCCAGCAGACTACGGGACACTAGCAATCAGCCCCAGCATTTT. The encoded protein is CASRLRDTSNQPQHF.